The subject of this entry is one T cell receptor (beta chain). A read error may account for a junction end that differs from germline. The data belong to a study of T cells in women clearing cervical HPV infection. In the study overall: Controls were women whose single incident HPV16 infection cleared within 12 months without precancer or cancer.

Only in-frame clones appear in the TCRdb table, and some are missing; sequencing was by immunoSEQ multiplex PCR. The table counts 15,000 to 20,000 clones; over 9.5% lies in the top ten. Sequenced sample: blood buffy coat. This TCR was recovered from a woman aged 18-70 years with a cervical HPV16 infection that either progressed to CIN3+ or cleared (not recorded which).

The sequenced part of the CDR3 DNA is TGTGCCACCTCAAGGGCCTACGAG. This gives the protein CATSRAYE. The CDR3 reads in full as CATSRAYEQYF. This sequence joins TRBV18 and TRBJ2-7, with D uncertain. The read terminates 3 residues ahead of where the CDR3 ends, so the germline J gene completes it. Germline lookup yields CDR1 KGHSH and CDR2 LQKENI. CDR3 size: 11 residues.